This TCR beta chain was observed in a study of beta chain features in type 1 diabetes. Study-wide results and limits: TCRB CDR3 length was moderately but significantly reduced in all four CD4+ subsets of Type 1 diabetes patients.

This clone has more than one count but fewer than ten. Its specificity is unknown. The CDR3 length is 13 residues. The V gene lost 1 base and the J gene lost 7 bases, with 9 bases spanning the gap. The germline V gene has CDR1 SGHTS and CDR2 YDEGEE. Reverse transcribing all isolated RNA meant expressed TCRB transcripts were sequenced. Generated by immunoSEQ multiplex PCR, the TCRdb table keeps only in-frame clones and is missing some. The top ten clones hold around 1.5% of a sample with 50,000 or so clones, roughly 41% of them seen once. This sequence joins TRBV5-8 and TRBJ1-5; D ambiguous. The sequenced sample was Tregs from blood. The clonotype originates from a man aged 25 to 45 with type 1 diabetes. The CDR3: CASSLRDSQPQHF. In nucleotides, the CDR3 is TGTGCCAGCAGCTTGCGCGATTCCCAGCCCCAGCATTTT.